The next 14 T cell receptor beta chains were all read from a single sample in a study of graft-versus-host responses after intestinal transplantation (dated by TCRdb to the early 2020s). Receptor amplification or capture employed the immunoSEQ multiplex PCR assay. TCRdb retrieved this table from immuneACCESS and kept in-frame rearrangements only. Not all clones are present; in checked studies, unresolved V genes account for under half, and no reason is known for the remainder. Recorded for this sample are some 79,000 clones; approximately 88% of them occurred a single time. Around 0.35% of the sample rests with the top ten. The time point label for this specimen denotes: cells obtained before transplantation from donor or recipient. The antigens for these receptors are not known. Sequences were derived from unstimulated CD4+ T cells sorted from spleen or lymph node cells, sampled before intestinal transplant. Receptors were obtained from a human donor who received an intestinal transplant.

J is TRBJ2-3 and V is TRBV4-2; 7 positions agree with TRBD1. This CDR3 has 18 amino acids. J was trimmed by 2 bases and V by 1 base; bases with no gene match: 12. Germline V CDR1 and CDR2: LGHNA, YNFKEQ. In DNA, the CDR3 is TGTGCCAGCAGCCAAGTCGTTGAGGGGGCTGGCCTCACAGATACGCAGTATTTT. Amino acid sequence: CASSQVVEGAGLTDTQYF.

The chain carries TRBV27 and TRBJ2-3; D might be TRBD2 (7 bases). Trimming stripped 2 bases from V and 6 bases from J, with 18 bases between. From germline, CDR1 is MNHEY and CDR2 SMNVEV (reference sequence). The CDR3 is made up of 16 amino acids. The CDR3 loop is CASSLRGRGPGDTQYF. CDR3 DNA: TGTGCCAGCAGTTTACGAGGGCGGGGGCCAGGGGATACGCAGTATTTT.

The chain combines TRBV5-1 with TRBJ2-2, with D tentatively TRBD2 (6 bases). Trimming stripped 3 bases from V and 4 bases from J, with 16 bases between. CDR3 size: 16 residues. Germline V gene data show CDR1 as SGHRS and CDR2 as YFSETQ. DNA for the CDR3: TGCGCCAGCAGCTCGGCCCGACTAGTTACCACCGGGGAGCTGTTTTTT. Translated: CASSSARLVTTGELFF.

The gene calls are TRBV5-4 and TRBJ2-1; TRBD2 aligns across 13 bases. The CDR3 totals 17 residues. The J segment lost 7 bases and the V segment lost 0 bases, leaving 7 bases of the junction unmatched. CDR1 and CDR2 (germline): SGHNT, YYREEE (reference sequence). CDR3 DNA sequence: TGTGCCAGCAGCTTGGAACTAGCGGGAGGGCCGGGAAATGAGCAGTTCTTC. Residues: CASSLELAGGPGNEQFF.

The chain couples TRBV4-2 to TRBJ1-4; a weak D match, TRBD1 (6 bases). Germline V gives CDR1 LGHNA, CDR2 YNFKEQ. V was cut by 0 bases and J by 8 bases, with 16 bases left in between. The CDR3 is 16 residues long. CDR3 amino acids: CASSQEIYRAGEKLFF. The DNA of the CDR3 is TGTGCCAGCAGCCAAGAGATTTACAGGGCAGGGGAAAAACTGTTTTTT.

This clone showed up just a few times. The V and J genes are TRBV11-1 and TRBJ2-3; TRBD1 matches at 8 bases. With V trimmed by 1 base and J by 15 bases, 3 bases remained unmatched. The CDR3 extends over 11 amino acids. CDR1 is SGHAT and CDR2 is FQDESV in the germline V gene (reference sequence). Here the CDR3 reads CASSLGDRPYF. In nucleotides, the CDR3 is TGTGCCAGCAGCTTAGGGGACAGGCCCTATTTT.

CDR3 bases: TGCGCCAGCAGCCTGTCCGGACAGGGCAGAGAGCCCCAGCATTTT. It codes for CASSLSGQGREPQHF. This chain connects TRBV5-1 to TRBJ1-5, with 8 positions matching TRBD1. The CDR3 is made up of 15 amino acids. Trimming at V came to 4 bases and at J to 8 bases, leaving 11 bases not matched to a gene. Per the germline V gene, CDR1 is SGHRS and CDR2 is YFSETQ. The full variable domain, with the rest looked up from reference TRBV5-1 and TRBJ1-5, is KAGVTQTPRYLIKTRGQQVTLSCSPISGHRSVSWYQQTPGQGLQFLFEYFSETQRNKGNFPGRFSGRQFSNSRSEMNVSTLELGDSALYLCASSLSGQGREPQHFGDGTRLSIL.

The chain links TRBV19 to TRBJ2-1; D may be TRBD1 (6 bases). CDR3 length equals 13 residues. Trimming took 5 bases from V and 3 from J, leaving 8 bases between them. CDR1 and CDR2 (germline): LNHDA, SQIVND (reference sequence). CDR3 residues: CASSSQGYNEQFF. CDR3 nucleotide sequence: TGTGCCAGTAGTTCACAGGGCTACAATGAGCAGTTCTTC.

V is TRBV6-1 and J is TRBJ1-1; D might be TRBD1 (5 bases). The V end lost 2 bases, the J end lost 3 bases, and 10 bases lay between the germline ends. CDR3 length equals 14 residues. Germline assignment: CDR1 MNHNS and CDR2 SASEGT. CDR3 DNA sequence: TGTGCCAGCAGTGAACGACAGATAGACACTGAAGCTTTCTTT. Amino acids: CASSERQIDTEAFF.

The CDR3 is CASSLAGGSNQPQHF. The CDR3 coding sequence is TGTGCCAGCAGCTTGGCTGGGGGGAGCAATCAGCCCCAGCATTTT. The chain has TRBV5-6 and TRBJ1-5; tentative D call: TRBD1 (5 bases). Trimming removed 0 bases from V and 1 base from J, with 8 bases in between. Looked up from germline, CDR1 is SGHDT and CDR2 is YYEEEE. The CDR3 covers 15 residues.

J is TRBJ1-1 and V is TRBV4-1; 9 nucleotides agree with TRBD1. CDR1 and CDR2 (germline): MGHRA, YSYEKL. The CDR3 totals 17 residues. V was clipped by 3 bases and J by 3 bases; unmatched bases: 11. For the CDR3, the DNA is TGCGCCAGCAGCCACCCGCTGACCGGGACAGGGCACACTGAAGCTTTCTTT. It codes for CASSHPLTGTGHTEAFF.

The chain combines TRBV2 with TRBJ2-7, with 10 positions matching TRBD2. This CDR3 contains 15 residues. The V segment lost 1 base and the J segment 4 bases; nucleotides outside the gene matches: 4. The germline V gene encodes CDR1 SNHLY and CDR2 FYNNEI. The CDR3 spells CASSEDAAGGYEQYF. The CDR3 DNA follows: TGTGCCAGCAGTGAAGACGCAGCGGGGGGGTACGAGCAGTACTTC.

The chain recombines TRBV30 with TRBJ1-5, with TRBD1 identical over 7 bases. Germline-derived CDR1 and CDR2 are GTSNPN and SVGIG (reference sequence). With V trimmed by 2 bases and J by 0 bases, 7 bases remained unmatched. The CDR3 length is 16 residues. The CDR3 DNA is TGTGCCTGGAGTCCATCGACAGGGTATAGCAATCAGCCCCAGCATTTT. Translated: CAWSPSTGYSNQPQHF. Variable domain in full (rest from reference TRBV30 and TRBJ1-5): SQTIHQWPATLVQPVGSPLSLECTVEGTSNPNLYWYRQAAGRGLQLLFYSVGIGQISSEVPQNLSASRPQDRQFILSSKKLLLSDSGFYLCAWSPSTGYSNQPQHFGDGTRLSIL.

The chain uses TRBV28 and TRBJ1-1; a possible D gene is TRBD1 (6 bases). CDR1 and CDR2 from the germline V gene are MDHEN and SYDVKM. Trimming shortened V by 4 bases and J by 10 bases, and 13 bases separated the two germline ends. The CDR3 is made up of 12 amino acids. As DNA, the CDR3 is TGTGCCAGCAGTTCTCCGGGACACCCAGCTTTCTTT. This encodes CASSSPGHPAFF.